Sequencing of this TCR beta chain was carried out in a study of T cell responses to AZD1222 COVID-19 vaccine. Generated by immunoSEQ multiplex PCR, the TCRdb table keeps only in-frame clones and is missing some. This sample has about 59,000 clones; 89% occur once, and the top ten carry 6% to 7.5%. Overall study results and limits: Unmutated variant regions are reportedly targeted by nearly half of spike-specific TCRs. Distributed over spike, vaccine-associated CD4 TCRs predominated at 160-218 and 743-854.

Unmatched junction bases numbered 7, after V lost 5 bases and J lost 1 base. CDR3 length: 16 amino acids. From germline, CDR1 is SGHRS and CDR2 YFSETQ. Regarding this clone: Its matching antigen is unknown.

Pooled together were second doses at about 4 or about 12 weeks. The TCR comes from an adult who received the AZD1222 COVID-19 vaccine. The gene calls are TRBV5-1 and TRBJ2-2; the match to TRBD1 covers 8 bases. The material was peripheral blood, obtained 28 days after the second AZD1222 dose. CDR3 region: CASSSTGTGNTGELFF. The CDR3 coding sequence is TGCGCCAGCAGTTCCACCGGGACAGGGAACACCGGGGAGCTGTTTTTT.